Below, 24 T cell receptor beta chains from the same sample are listed, as sequenced in a study of blood T cell repertoires in COVID-19. Repertoires were generated with immunoSEQ multiplex PCR, while TCRdb's copy carries only in-frame clones and drops some. Here the sample spans 290,000 or so clones, 65% to 90% being singletons. Sequencing was performed on peripheral blood. Receptors were obtained from a man between 45 and 60 years old with active or convalescent COVID-19.

Only a few counts were recorded for this clone. J is TRBJ2-2 and V is TRBV24-1; tentatively, D is TRBD2 (5 bases). Germline-derived CDR1 and CDR2 are KGHDR and SFDVKD. The V gene lost 3 bases and the J gene lost 5 bases, with 6 bases spanning the gap. This CDR3 contains 13 residues. The CDR3 spells CATSDRGTGELFF. The CDR3 DNA sequence: TGTGCCACCAGTGATCGGGGAACCGGGGAGCTGTTTTTT.

The chain joins TRBV5-4 to TRBJ2-7; 9 nucleotides match TRBD2. Per the germline V gene, CDR1 is SGHNT and CDR2 is YYREEE (reference sequence). The CDR3 extends over 16 amino acids. Trimming cost V 5 bases and J 2 bases; bases outside gene matches: 11. CDR3 DNA: TGTGCCAGCAGTCCTGACCTGACTAGCGGAACCTACGAGCAGTACTTC. Translated: CASSPDLTSGTYEQYF. The variable domain in full, completed from reference TRBV5-4 and TRBJ2-7, reads ETGVTQSPTHLIKTRGQQVTLRCSSQSGHNTVSWYQQALGQGPQFIFQYYREEENGRGNFPPRFSGLQFPNYSSELNVNALELDDSALYLCASSPDLTSGTYEQYFGPGTRLTVT.

This clone was detected a few times. The rearrangement uses TRBV4-3 and TRBJ1-2; D may be TRBD1 (5 bases). Per germline, CDR1 LGHNA and CDR2 YSLEER. The CDR3 runs to 16 residues. Trimming pared 1 base from V and 6 bases from J, leaving 18 bases between. In nucleotides, the CDR3 is TGCGCCAGCAGCCAAGGAGTGTCAGGGATTCTGAATGGCTACACCTTC. Its translation is CASSQGVSGILNGYTF.

The CDR3 is CASSLSVGTGIDTQYF. DNA of the CDR3: TGTGCCAGCAGCTTGTCTGTCGGGACAGGCATAGATACGCAGTATTTT. The chain recombines TRBV5-4 with TRBJ2-3; 8 bases agree with TRBD1. CDR3 length equals 16 residues. From germline, CDR1 is SGHNT and CDR2 YYREEE (reference sequence). Trimming cost V 1 base and J 5 bases; bases outside gene matches: 9.

This chain connects TRBV7-8 to TRBJ2-2, with D maybe TRBD1 (6 bases). The CDR3 totals 17 residues. Trimming removed 1 base at V and 4 bases at J, with 16 bases between. Looked up from germline, CDR1 is SGHVS and CDR2 is FQNEAQ. In DNA form, the CDR3 reads TGTGCCAGCAGCTTAGTTGGGGGCGCCGGATTCACCGGGGAGCTGTTTTTT. The encoded protein is CASSLVGGAGFTGELFF.

This clone was seen only once. The J gene is TRBJ1-2, the V gene TRBV2; D possibly corresponds to TRBD1 (6 bases). Trimming left V 2 bases short and J 0 bases short, with 10 bases between. The CDR3 has 15 residues. Germline CDR1 and CDR2: SNHLY and FYNNEI. This CDR3 is CASSESGETNYGYTF. The CDR3, as DNA: TGTGCCAGCAGTGAATCAGGGGAGACTAACTATGGCTACACCTTC. Based on the CDR3 plus reference TRBV2 and TRBJ1-2, the full variable domain is EPEVTQTPSHQVTQMGQEVILRCVPISNHLYFYWYRQILGQKVEFLVSFYNNEISEKSEIFDDQFSVERPDGSNFTLKIRSTKLEDSAMYFCASSESGETNYGYTFGSGTRLTVV.

The chain recombines TRBV2 with TRBJ1-2; tentative D call: TRBD1 (5 bases). Germline V gives CDR1 SNHLY, CDR2 FYNNEI. The CDR3 covers 16 residues. The V end lost 7 bases, the J end lost 5 bases, and 23 bases lay between the germline ends. This chain's CDR3 is CASTSPQGEGRYGYTF. The CDR3 DNA is TGTGCCAGCACCTCCCCCCAAGGGGAAGGCCGGTATGGCTACACCTTC. The entire variable domain, with the rest obtained from reference TRBV2 and TRBJ1-2, is as follows: EPEVTQTPSHQVTQMGQEVILRCVPISNHLYFYWYRQILGQKVEFLVSFYNNEISEKSEIFDDQFSVERPDGSNFTLKIRSTKLEDSAMYFCASTSPQGEGRYGYTFGSGTRLTVV.

J is TRBJ2-3 and V is TRBV7-9; 7 nucleotides align to TRBD2. Germline CDR1 SEHNR, CDR2 FQNEAQ (reference sequence). J gave up 4 bases and V 5 bases, and 6 bases lay outside the gene matches. This CDR3 has 14 residues. The CDR3 DNA is TGTGCCAGCAGCCGCGGGAGCGGGGCAGATACGCAGTATTTT. Its translation: CASSRGSGADTQYF.

The CDR3 DNA sequence: TGTGCCAGCAGTTACGGGGGGTCCCTGAACTATGGCTACACCTTC. Its protein is CASSYGGSLNYGYTF. The chain has TRBV6-2 or TRBV6-3 and TRBJ1-2, with a weak D call TRBD1 (5 bases). This CDR3 is 15 amino acids long. Germline CDR1 and CDR2: MNHEY and SVGEGT. The V and J ends lost 2 bases and 2 bases respectively, with 12 bases between them.

This clone was counted between two and nine times. This rearrangement joins TRBV12-3 or TRBV12-4 to TRBJ1-2; 8 bases map to TRBD1. CDR3 length: 13 amino acids. V shed 5 bases, J shed 6 bases, and the junction held 5 bases outside the gene matches. Here the CDR3 DNA reads TGTGCCAGCAGTCTCCGGACAGGGAATGGCTACACCTTC. Amino acids: CASSLRTGNGYTF.

V and J are TRBV19 and TRBJ1-2, with 7 bases matching TRBD1. J gave up 3 bases and V 3 bases, and 1 base lay outside the gene matches. The CDR3 covers 13 residues. Germline CDR1 LNHDA, CDR2 SQIVND (reference sequence). The CDR3 DNA reads TGTGCCAGTAGTATCGGGACAGACTATGGCTACACCTTC. The encoded protein is CASSIGTDYGYTF.

The chain employs TRBV4-1 and TRBJ2-1, with D maybe TRBD2 (6 bases). This CDR3 contains 15 residues. The germline gives CDR1 MGHRA, CDR2 YSYEKL. The V and J ends lost 1 base and 8 bases respectively, with 15 bases between them. The CDR3 loop reads CASSQVQSLAHEQFF. The CDR3 bases are TGCGCCAGCAGCCAAGTCCAGTCGCTAGCGCATGAGCAGTTCTTC.

V and J are TRBV12-3 or TRBV12-4 and TRBJ1-2; TRBD1 is a possible D gene (6 bases). Trimming shortened V by 3 bases and J by 8 bases, and 13 bases separated the two germline ends. This CDR3 is built from 13 residues. DNA of the CDR3: TGTGCCAGCAGTTTGGGGGGGCTCAGGGGCTACACCTTC. This encodes CASSLGGLRGYTF.

The chain joins TRBV29-1 to TRBJ1-4; no reliable D call. The CDR3 is made up of 11 amino acids. CDR1 and CDR2 (germline): SQVTM, ANQGSEA. V shed 7 bases and J shed 1 base, with 4 bases lying between them. The CDR3 nucleotides read TGCAGCGGGCTAACTAATGAAAAACTGTTTTTT. This codes for CSGLTNEKLFF. The full variable domain, completed using reference TRBV29-1 and TRBJ1-4, is SAVISQKPSRDICQRGTSLTIQCQVDSQVTMMFWYRQQPGQSLTLIATANQGSEATYESGFVIDKFPISRPNLTFSTLTVSNMSPEDSSIYLCSGLTNEKLFFGSGTQLSVL.

This chain connects TRBV12-3 or TRBV12-4 to TRBJ2-1, with D possibly being TRBD2 (6 bases). The ends were cut back, 8 bases at V and 10 bases at J, with 6 bases in the middle. This CDR3 comprises 9 residues. The CDR3 is CASAGEQFF. CDR3 coding DNA: TGTGCCAGCGCGGGGGAGCAGTTCTTC.

The chain combines TRBV3-1 (or the pseudogene TRBV3-2) with TRBJ2-7, with D possibly TRBD1 on 5 matching bases. The CDR3 runs 14 residues. Per germline, CDR1 LGHDT and CDR2 YNNKEL (reference sequence). Trimming stripped 5 bases from V and 2 bases from J, with 13 bases between. The CDR3 DNA follows: TGTGCCAGCAGCTTGGCCGTAGGGGCCTACGAGCAGTACTTC. It specifies CASSLAVGAYEQYF.

The chain couples TRBV23-1 to TRBJ1-5; weak D call: TRBD1 (6 bases). Being an ORF, TRBV23-1 has a function that is uncertain. This CDR3 region has 14 residues. Deletions cut 4 bases from V and 4 bases from J, with 11 bases between. The DNA of the CDR3 is TGCGCCAGCAGTCTTGGGGACACAAATCAGCCCCAGCATTTT. It specifies CASSLGDTNQPQHF.

The V call is TRBV9, the J call TRBJ1-2; no definite D call. The V and J ends lost 3 bases and 5 bases respectively, with 17 bases between them. Germline V gene data show CDR1 as SGDLS and CDR2 as YYNGEE. The CDR3 extends over 15 amino acids. CDR3: CASSEGLGREYGYTF. For the CDR3, the DNA is TGTGCCAGCAGCGAGGGCCTTGGTCGGGAATATGGCTACACCTTC.

The chain carries TRBV7-2 and TRBJ2-3; 8 nucleotides agree with TRBD2. The CDR3 runs to 14 residues. From germline, CDR1 is SGHTA and CDR2 FQGNSA. The V gene end was trimmed by 4 bases and the J gene end by 4 bases; junction bases not matched to a gene: 4. CDR3 in DNA: TGTGCCAGCAGCTCCCTAGCGGGTGCAGATACGCAGTATTTT. Residues: CASSSLAGADTQYF.

In regard to this clone: Different DNA sequences within this sample yield the same CDR3. The chain joins TRBV6-1 to TRBJ1-5, with D possibly being TRBD1 (6 bases). Germline V gives CDR1 MNHNS, CDR2 SASEGT. The CDR3 loop spans 14 amino acids. Trimming cost V 2 bases and J 1 base, with 6 bases left between them. In DNA, the CDR3 is TGTGCCAGCAGTGAACAGGGGAGCAATCAGCCCCAGCATTTT. It translates to CASSEQGSNQPQHF.

V is TRBV6-5 and J is TRBJ1-2; D call uncertain. V was cut by 0 bases and J by 8 bases, with 19 bases left in between. Germline V CDR1 and CDR2: MNHEY, SVGAGI. The CDR3 sequence is 16 residues long. The CDR3 sequence: CASSYSPEAQVAGYTF. The CDR3 DNA sequence: TGTGCCAGCAGTTACTCGCCTGAGGCCCAAGTGGCGGGCTACACCTTC.

This clone was found once. V is TRBV2 and J is TRBJ1-6; D is unclear. The germline CDR1 and CDR2 sequences are SNHLY and FYNNEI. V gave up 5 bases and J gave up 12 bases, with 2 bases separating them. The length of the CDR3 is 9 residues. The CDR3: CASSLPLHF. In DNA, the CDR3 is TGTGCCAGCAGTCTACCCCTCCACTTT.

In this sample, this clone turned up once. CDR3: CASSFNINEQYF. As DNA, the CDR3 is TGTGCCAGCAGTTTTAACATTAACGAGCAGTACTTC. The chain joins TRBV12-3 or TRBV12-4 to TRBJ2-7; D is ambiguous. Trimming shortened V by 3 bases and J by 5 bases, and 8 bases separated the two germline ends. The CDR3 has 12 amino acids.

This clone was detected only a few times. The rearrangement joins TRBV6-5 to TRBJ1-1; 7 bases line up with TRBD1. V lost 8 bases, J lost 1 base, and 7 bases stayed unmatched. Germline V gene sequence: CDR1 MNHEY, CDR2 SVGAGI. CDR3 length: 14 residues. The CDR3 here is CASATQGGNTEAFF. CDR3 bases: TGTGCCAGCGCGACCCAGGGGGGGAACACTGAAGCTTTCTTT.